The clone carrying this T cell receptor beta chain was found many times. Antigen unknown. TCRdb independently ran MiXCR on the multiplex PCR reads; one entry per CDR3 protein. The sample lists some 150,000 distinct CDR3 sequences, approximately 20% occurring once. This sample stems from a study of breast tumors, draining lymph nodes, adjacent tissues. Findings and caveats of the study: The data were judged consistent with most tumor T cells coming from lymph node and expanding in tumor. Tumor repertoires ranked between lymph nodes and nontumor tissue in diversity, with V and J gene preferences. That most tumor T cells come from lymph nodes remained unproven. Compared with basal-like, luminal-like tumors shared significantly more repertoire with nontumor tissue.

Axillary draining lymph nodes of breast cancer patients supplied the node samples. Germline CDR1 and CDR2: SGHRS and YFSETQ. V shed 0 bases and J shed 0 bases, with 13 bases lying between them. The CDR3 totals 17 residues. This receptor was identified in a female donor with breast cancer. Some clones in this sample may be carry-over from other donors' samples. The chain carries TRBV5-1 and TRBJ1-3; no clear D gene. Sequencing was done on a sample of axillary lymph node tissue. CDR3 loop: CASSLGHESISGNTIYF. The CDR3 coding sequence is TGCGCCAGCAGCTTGGGACATGAAAGCATCTCTGGAAACACCATATATTTT.